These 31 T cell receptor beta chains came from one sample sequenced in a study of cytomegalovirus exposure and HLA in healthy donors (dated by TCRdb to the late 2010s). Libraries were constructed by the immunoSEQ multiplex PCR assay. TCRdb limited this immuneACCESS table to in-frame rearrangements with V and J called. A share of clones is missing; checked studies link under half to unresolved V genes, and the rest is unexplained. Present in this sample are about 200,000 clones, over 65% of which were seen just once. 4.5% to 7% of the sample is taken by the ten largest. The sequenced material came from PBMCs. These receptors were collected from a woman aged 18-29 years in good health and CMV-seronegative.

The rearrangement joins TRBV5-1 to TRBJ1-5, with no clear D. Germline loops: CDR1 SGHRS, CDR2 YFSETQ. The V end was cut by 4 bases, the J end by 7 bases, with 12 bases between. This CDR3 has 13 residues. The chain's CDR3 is CASSVDPGQPQHF. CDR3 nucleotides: TGCGCCAGCAGCGTAGACCCGGGGCAGCCCCAGCATTTT.

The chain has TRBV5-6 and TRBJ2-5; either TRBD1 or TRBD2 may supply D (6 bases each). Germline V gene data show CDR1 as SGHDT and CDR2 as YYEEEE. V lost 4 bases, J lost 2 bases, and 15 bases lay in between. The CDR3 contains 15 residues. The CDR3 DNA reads TGTGCCAGCAGCGGCGGGACAACCCCTCAAGAGACCCAGTACTTC. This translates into CASSGGTTPQETQYF.

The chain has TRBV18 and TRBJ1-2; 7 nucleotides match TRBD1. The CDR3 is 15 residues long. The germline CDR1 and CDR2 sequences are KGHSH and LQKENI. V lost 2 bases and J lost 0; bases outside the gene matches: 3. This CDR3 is CASSPGTDPNYGYTF. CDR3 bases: TGTGCCAGCTCACCAGGGACAGATCCTAACTATGGCTACACCTTC.

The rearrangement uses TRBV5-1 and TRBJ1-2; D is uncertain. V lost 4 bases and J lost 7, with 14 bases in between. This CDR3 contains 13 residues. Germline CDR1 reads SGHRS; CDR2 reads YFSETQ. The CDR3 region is CASSLTSQAGYTF. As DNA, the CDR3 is TGCGCCAGCAGCCTTACCTCCCAGGCTGGCTACACCTTC.

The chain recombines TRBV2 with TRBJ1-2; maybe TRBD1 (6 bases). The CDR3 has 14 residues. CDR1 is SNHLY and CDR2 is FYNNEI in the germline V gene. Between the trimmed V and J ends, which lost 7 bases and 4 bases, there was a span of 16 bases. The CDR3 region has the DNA TGTGCCAGCACCCGGCTAAGGGGGGGCTATGGCTACACCTTC. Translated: CASTRLRGGYGYTF.

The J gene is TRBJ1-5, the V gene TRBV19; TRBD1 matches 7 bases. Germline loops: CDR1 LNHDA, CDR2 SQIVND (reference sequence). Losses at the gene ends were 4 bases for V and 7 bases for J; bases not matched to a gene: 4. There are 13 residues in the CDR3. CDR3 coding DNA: TGTGCCAGTAGTAGCGGGACAGCCCAGCCCCAGCATTTT. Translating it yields CASSSGTAQPQHF.

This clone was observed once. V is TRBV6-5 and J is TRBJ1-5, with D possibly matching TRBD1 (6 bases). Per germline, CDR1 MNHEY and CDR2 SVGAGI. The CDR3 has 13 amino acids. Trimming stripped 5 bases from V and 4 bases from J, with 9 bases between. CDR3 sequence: CASSQGINQPQHF. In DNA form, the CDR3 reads TGTGCCAGCAGTCAGGGGATAAATCAGCCCCAGCATTTT.

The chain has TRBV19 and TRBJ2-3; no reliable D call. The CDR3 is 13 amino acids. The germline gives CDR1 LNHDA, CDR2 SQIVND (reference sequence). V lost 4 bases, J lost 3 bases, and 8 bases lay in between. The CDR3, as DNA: TGTGCCAGTAGTACTAGTCTAACAGATACGCAGTATTTT. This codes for CASSTSLTDTQYF.

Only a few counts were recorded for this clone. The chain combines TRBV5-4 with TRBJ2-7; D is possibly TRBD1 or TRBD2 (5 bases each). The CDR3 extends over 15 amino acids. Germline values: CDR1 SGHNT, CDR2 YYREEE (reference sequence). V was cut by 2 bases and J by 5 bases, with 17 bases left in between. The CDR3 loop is CASSFGGMRFHEQYF. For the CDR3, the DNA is TGTGCCAGCAGCTTTGGGGGAATGCGCTTCCACGAGCAGTACTTC. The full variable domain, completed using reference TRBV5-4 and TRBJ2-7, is ETGVTQSPTHLIKTRGQQVTLRCSSQSGHNTVSWYQQALGQGPQFIFQYYREEENGRGNFPPRFSGLQFPNYSSELNVNALELDDSALYLCASSFGGMRFHEQYFGPGTRLTVT.

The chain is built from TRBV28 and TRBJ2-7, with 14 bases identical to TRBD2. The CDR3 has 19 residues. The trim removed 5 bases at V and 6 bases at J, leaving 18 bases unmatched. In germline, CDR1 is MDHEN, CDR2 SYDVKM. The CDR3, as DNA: TGTGCCAGCAGTCCTCAATCGGGACTAGCGGGGGTATCGGTTGGCGAGCAGTACTTC. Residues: CASSPQSGLAGVSVGEQYF.

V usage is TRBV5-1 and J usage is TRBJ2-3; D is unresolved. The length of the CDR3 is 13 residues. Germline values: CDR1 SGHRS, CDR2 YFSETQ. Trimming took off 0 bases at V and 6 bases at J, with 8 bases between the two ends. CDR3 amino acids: CASSLGLADTQYF. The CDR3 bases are TGCGCCAGCAGCTTGGGTTTGGCGGATACGCAGTATTTT.

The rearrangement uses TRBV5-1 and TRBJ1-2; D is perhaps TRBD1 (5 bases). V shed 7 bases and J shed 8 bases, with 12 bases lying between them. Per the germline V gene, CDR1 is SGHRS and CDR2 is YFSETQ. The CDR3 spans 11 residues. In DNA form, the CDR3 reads TGCGCCAGCCGAACAGGACGGGGCTACACCTTC. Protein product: CASRTGRGYTF.

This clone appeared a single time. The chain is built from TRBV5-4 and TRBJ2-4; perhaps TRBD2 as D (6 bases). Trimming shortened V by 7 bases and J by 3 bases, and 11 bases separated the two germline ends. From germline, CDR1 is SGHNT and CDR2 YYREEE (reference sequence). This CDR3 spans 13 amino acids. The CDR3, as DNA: TGTGCCAGCGGGGACTGGGGCAAAAACATTCAGTACTTC. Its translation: CASGDWGKNIQYF. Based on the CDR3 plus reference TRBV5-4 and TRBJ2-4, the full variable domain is ETGVTQSPTHLIKTRGQQVTLRCSSQSGHNTVSWYQQALGQGPQFIFQYYREEENGRGNFPPRFSGLQFPNYSSELNVNALELDDSALYLCASGDWGKNIQYFGAGTRLSVL.

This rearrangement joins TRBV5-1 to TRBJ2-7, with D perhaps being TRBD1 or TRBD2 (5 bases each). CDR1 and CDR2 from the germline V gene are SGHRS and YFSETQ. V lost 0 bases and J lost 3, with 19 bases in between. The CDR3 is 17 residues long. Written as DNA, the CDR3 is TGCGCCAGCAGCTTGGGCCCCGGGACGTATGTTTTCTACGAGCAGTACTTC. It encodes CASSLGPGTYVFYEQYF.

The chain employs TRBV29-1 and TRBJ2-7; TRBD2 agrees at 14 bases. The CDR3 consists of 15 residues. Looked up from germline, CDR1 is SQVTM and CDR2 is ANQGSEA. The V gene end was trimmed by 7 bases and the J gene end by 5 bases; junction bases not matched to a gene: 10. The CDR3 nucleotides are TGCAGCGCCGCGGTCGGGACTAGCGGGAGCCACGAGCAGTACTTC. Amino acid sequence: CSAAVGTSGSHEQYF.

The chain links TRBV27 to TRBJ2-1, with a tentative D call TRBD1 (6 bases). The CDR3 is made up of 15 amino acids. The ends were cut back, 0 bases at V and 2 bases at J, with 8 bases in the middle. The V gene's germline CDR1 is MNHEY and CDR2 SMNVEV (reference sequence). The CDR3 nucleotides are TGTGCCAGCAGTTTATCCAGGGGACCCTACAATGAGCAGTTCTTC. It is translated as CASSLSRGPYNEQFF.

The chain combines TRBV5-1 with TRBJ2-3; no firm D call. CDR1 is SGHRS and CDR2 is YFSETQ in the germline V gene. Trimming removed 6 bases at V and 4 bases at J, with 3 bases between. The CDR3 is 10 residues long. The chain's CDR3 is CASKADTQYF. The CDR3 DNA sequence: TGCGCCAGCAAGGCAGATACGCAGTATTTT.

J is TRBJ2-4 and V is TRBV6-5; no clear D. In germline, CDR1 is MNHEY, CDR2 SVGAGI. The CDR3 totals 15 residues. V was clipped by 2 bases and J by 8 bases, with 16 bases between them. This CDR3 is CASSYAGGVLDIQYF. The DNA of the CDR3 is TGTGCCAGCAGTTACGCCGGTGGGGTGCTAGACATTCAGTACTTC.

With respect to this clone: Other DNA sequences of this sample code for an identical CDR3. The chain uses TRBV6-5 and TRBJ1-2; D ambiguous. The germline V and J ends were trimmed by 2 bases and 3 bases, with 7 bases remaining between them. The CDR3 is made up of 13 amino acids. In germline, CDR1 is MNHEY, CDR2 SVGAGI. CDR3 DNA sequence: TGTGCCAGCAGTTACGGCGGCGACTATGGCTACACCTTC. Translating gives CASSYGGDYGYTF.

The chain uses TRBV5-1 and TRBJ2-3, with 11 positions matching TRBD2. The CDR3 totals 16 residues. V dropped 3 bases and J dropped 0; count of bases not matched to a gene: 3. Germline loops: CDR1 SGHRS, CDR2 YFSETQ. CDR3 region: CASSSGTSGSTDTQYF. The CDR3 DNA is TGCGCCAGCAGCTCTGGGACTAGCGGCAGCACAGATACGCAGTATTTT.

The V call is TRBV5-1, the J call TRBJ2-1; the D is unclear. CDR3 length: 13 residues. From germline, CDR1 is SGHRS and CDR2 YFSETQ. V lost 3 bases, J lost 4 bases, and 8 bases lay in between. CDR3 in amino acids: CASSYLEYNEQFF. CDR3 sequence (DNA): TGCGCCAGCAGCTACCTAGAGTACAATGAGCAGTTCTTC.

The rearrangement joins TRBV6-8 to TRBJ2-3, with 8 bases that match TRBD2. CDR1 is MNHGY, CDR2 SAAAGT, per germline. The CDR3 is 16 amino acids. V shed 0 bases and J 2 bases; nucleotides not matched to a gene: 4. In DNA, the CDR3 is TGTGCCAGCAGTTACTCGACGGGGGGGCCCACAGATACGCAGTATTTT. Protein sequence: CASSYSTGGPTDTQYF.

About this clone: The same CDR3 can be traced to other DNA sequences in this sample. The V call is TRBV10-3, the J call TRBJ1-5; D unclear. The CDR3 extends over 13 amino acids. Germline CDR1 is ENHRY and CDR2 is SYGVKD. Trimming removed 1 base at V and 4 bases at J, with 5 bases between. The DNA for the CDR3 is TGTGCCATCAGTGAGTTGGGGAATCAGCCCCAGCATTTT. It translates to CAISELGNQPQHF.

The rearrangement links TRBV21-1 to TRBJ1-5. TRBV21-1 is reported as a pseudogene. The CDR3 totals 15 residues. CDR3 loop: CASSGRVGSNQPQHF. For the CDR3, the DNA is TGTGCCAGCAGCGGGCGGGTCGGTAGCAATCAGCCCCAGCATTTT.

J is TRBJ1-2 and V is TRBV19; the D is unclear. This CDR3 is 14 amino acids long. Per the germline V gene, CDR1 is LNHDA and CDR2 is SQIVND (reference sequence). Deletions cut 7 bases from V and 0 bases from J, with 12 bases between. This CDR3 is CASIQIGTNYGYTF. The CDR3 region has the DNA TGTGCCAGTATACAAATTGGGACTAACTATGGCTACACCTTC.

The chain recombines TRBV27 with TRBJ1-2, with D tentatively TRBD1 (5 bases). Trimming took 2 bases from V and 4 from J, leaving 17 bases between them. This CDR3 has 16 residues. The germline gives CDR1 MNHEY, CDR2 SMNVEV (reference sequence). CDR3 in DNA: TGTGCCAGCAGTTTAGGAGGGACCACTTCAGCCTATGGCTACACCTTC. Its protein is CASSLGGTTSAYGYTF.

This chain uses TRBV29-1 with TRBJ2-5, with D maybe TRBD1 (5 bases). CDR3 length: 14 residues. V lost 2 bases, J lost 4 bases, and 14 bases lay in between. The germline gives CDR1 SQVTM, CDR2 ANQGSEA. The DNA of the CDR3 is TGCAGCGTTGAAACTGGGGCGGTGGGAGAGACCCAGTACTTC. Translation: CSVETGAVGETQYF.

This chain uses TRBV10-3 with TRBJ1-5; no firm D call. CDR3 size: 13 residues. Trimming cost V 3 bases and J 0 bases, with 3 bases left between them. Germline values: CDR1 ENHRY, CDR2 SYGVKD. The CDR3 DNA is TGTGCCATCAGTGACGGTAGCAATCAGCCCCAGCATTTT. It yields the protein CAISDGSNQPQHF.

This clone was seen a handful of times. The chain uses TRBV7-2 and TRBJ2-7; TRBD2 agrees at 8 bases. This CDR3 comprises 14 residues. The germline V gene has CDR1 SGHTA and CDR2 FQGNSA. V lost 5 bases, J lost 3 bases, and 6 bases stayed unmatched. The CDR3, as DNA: TGTGCCAGCAGCCCCCGGGGGGGCCTCTACGAGCAGTACTTC. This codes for CASSPRGGLYEQYF. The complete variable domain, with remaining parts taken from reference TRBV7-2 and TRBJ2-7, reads GAGVSQSPSNKVTEKGKDVELRCDPISGHTALYWYRQSLGQGLEFLIYFQGNSAPDKSGLPSDRFSAERTGGSVSTLTIQRTQQEDSAVYLCASSPRGGLYEQYFGPGTRLTVT.

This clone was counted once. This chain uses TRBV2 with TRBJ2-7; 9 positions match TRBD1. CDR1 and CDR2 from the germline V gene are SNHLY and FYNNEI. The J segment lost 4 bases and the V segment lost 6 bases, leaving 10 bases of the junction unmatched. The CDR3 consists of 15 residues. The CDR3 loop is CASRIRDRAPYEQYF. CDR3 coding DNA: TGTGCCAGCAGAATCCGGGACAGGGCGCCGTACGAGCAGTACTTC.

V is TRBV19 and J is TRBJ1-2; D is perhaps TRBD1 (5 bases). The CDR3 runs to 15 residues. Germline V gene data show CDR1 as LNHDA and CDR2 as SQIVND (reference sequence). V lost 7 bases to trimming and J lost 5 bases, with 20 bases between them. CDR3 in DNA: TGTGCCAGTACCCCCGACGGGGCGTTCATATATGGCTACACCTTC. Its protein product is CASTPDGAFIYGYTF.